A selection of T cell receptor beta chains follows, all from one sample in a study of regulatory T cells. The assay was immunoSEQ multiplex PCR, and TCRdb's table has in-frame clones only and misses some. The profile shows about 35,000 clones, around nine tenths of them singletons. Source material: conventional CD4+ T cells sorted from blood. These TCRs come from a young adult with CD3G deficiency. Both conserved end residues are part of each CDR3. D genes are given only for firm matches.

length	V	D	CDR3
15	TRBV5-1	TRBD1	CASSLVGTGQETQYF
17	TRBV28	TRBD2	CASSLLAGMAYKNEQFF
14	TRBV9	TRBD2	CASSHGLVDGELFF
15	TRBV6-1	TRBD1	CASSGANRGRYEQYF
12	TRBV10-3	NA	CAIRNPGGHITF
12	TRBV10-3	NA	CATKGTHVRQYF
15	TRBV28	TRBD1	CASSSRTGVKNIQYF
14	TRBV6-1	NA	CASSEYQRGTEAFF
13	TRBV5-1	NA	CASSLSASDTQYF
14	TRBV5-1	NA	CASRDGAPNTEAFF
16	TRBV5-1	TRBD1	CASSVRPGQGAYEQYF
15	TRBV7-8	NA	CASSVGTYLADTQYF
15	TRBV7-2	NA	CASSLAGLGANVLTF
13	TRBV5-1	NA	CASSMTGLGEQYF
15	TRBV28	TRBD1	CASSFTGGASYGYTF
13	TRBV6-6	TRBD1	CASSLGQGGGYTF
13	TRBV27	NA	CASSRPGRSEAFF
14	TRBV28	TRBD1	CASSTGQGAYEQYF
16	TRBV6-1	NA	CASSEGGGLIGYEQYF
13	TRBV7-8	NA	CASSAGRTDTQYF
14	TRBV5-1	NA	CASSLSSSYEKLFF
15	TRBV6-6	TRBD1	CASSLPGQDGYTQYF
12	TRBV10-3	NA	CAISEGDQPQHF
15	TRBV28	TRBD2	CASSTGTSGYNEQFF
13	TRBV10-3	NA	CAIRPLPTGELFF
13	TRBV6-1	TRBD2	CASRASGRVEQYF
14	TRBV6-1	NA	CASNDDGRTDTQYF
13	TRBV10-3	NA	CAIKESSSTEQYF
13	TRBV10-3	NA	CAISRGSTDTQYF
13	TRBV28	TRBD1	CASSLTGGYEQYF
15	TRBV5-1	TRBD1	CASSLYPGQHYEQYF
13	TRBV28	TRBD2	CASSWGTKETQYF
14	TRBV19	NA	CASSILPNTGELFF
18	TRBV7-9	TRBD2	CASSVVPLTSGGTDTQYF
15	TRBV5-1	NA	CASSLASASTDTQYF